This T cell receptor (beta chain) was sequenced in a study of metastatic and nonmetastatic thyroid tumors. Study details: Patients with malignant and benign thyroid disease provided blood and tumor or nodule tissue, whose repertoires were compared.

V gave up 0 bases and J gave up 2 bases; unmatched junction bases: 0. The length of the CDR3 is 15 residues. Looked up from germline, CDR1 is SEHNR and CDR2 is FQNEAQ (reference sequence). As handled by the study authors: Building a distant-metastasis classifier for papillary thyroid cancer drew on CDR3 differences across clinicopathological groups. TCRdb used MiXCR to call clones anew from the PCR reads. The V and J calls reflect TCRdb's pipeline rather than the authors' work. The data show 20,000 to 25,000 clones, more than 15% seen once. Thyroid surgery took place with no prior treatment in any patient. General study findings and limits: TCR beta diversity was reportedly significantly higher in malignant thyroid tumors than benign nodules, in blood and tumor.

This clone has a single count. What it binds is not known. This clonotype originated in a male donor with papillary thyroid cancer or a benign thyroid nodule (not recorded which). Some clones in this sample may be carry-over from other donors' samples. The sequencing sample was made of blood. The V call is TRBV7-9, the J call TRBJ2-5; 10 positions match TRBD2. The CDR3 sequence: CASSLAAGGQETQYF. CDR3 in DNA: TGTGCCAGCAGCTTAGCAGCGGGGGGGCAAGAGACCCAGTACTTC.